This T cell receptor beta chain appears in the sequencing data of a study of beta chain features in type 1 diabetes. Turning to the study itself: Researchers looked at approximately 100,000,000 sorted cells across all samples. General study results and limits: There were fewer insertions and more deletions at the VDJ junctions of type 1 diabetes patients. Short templates might get an advantage during PCR, and this would be equal in patients and controls.

This clone was seen a few times. What it binds is unknown. A CD45RO/CCR7/CD25/CD127/CD95/CD27 panel sorted naive, central memory, regulatory and stem cell-like memory CD4+ cells. What was sequenced were expressed TCRB transcripts, since all of the isolated RNA had been reverse transcribed. Assay used: immunoSEQ multiplex PCR; TCRdb lists only in-frame clones, some missing. This table holds under 450,000 clones, approximately 15% found once. The CDR3 extends over 14 amino acids. Trimming removed 2 bases from V and 6 bases from J, with 12 bases in between. Germline values: CDR1 SGDLS, CDR2 YYNGEE. The rearrangement uses TRBV9 and TRBJ2-1; either TRBD1 or TRBD2 may fit D (5 bases each). Sequencing input: naive CD4+ T cells from blood. The receptor was isolated from a man aged 25-40 years in good health. CDR3 bases: TGTGCCAGCAGCGTCGGGACGGTTAGCAATGAGCAGTTCTTC. It yields the protein CASSVGTVSNEQFF.